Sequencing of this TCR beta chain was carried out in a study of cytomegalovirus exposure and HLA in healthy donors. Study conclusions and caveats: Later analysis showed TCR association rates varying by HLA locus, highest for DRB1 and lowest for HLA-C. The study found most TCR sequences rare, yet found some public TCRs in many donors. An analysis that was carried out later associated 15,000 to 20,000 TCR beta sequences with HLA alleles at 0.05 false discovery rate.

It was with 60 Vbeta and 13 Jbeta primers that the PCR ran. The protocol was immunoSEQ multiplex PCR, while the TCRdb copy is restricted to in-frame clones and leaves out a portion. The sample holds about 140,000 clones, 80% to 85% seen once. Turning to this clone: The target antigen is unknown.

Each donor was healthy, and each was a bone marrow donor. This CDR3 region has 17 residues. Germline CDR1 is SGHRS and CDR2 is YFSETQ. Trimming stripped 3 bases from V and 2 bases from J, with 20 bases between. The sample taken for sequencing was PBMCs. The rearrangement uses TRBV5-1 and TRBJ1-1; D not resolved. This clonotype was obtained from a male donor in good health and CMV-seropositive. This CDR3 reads CASSSTGFLTLNTEAFF. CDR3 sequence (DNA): TGCGCCAGCAGCTCTACGGGGTTCCTAACGCTCAACACTGAAGCTTTCTTT.